Presented here are 32 T cell receptor beta chains from one specimen sequenced in a study of blood T cell repertoires in COVID-19. Only in-frame clones appear in the TCRdb table, and some are missing; sequencing was by immunoSEQ multiplex PCR. The data contain 300,000 or so clones, 90% of them singletons. Sequenced material: PBMCs or T cells enriched from blood (not recorded which). All receptors derive from a woman aged 25 to 39 who had recovered from COVID-19.

Points on this clone: The germline gene is not matched at one end of the junction; a read error may be the cause. This chain connects TRBV7-7 to TRBJ1-5; TRBD1 aligns across 7 bases. Per the germline V gene, CDR1 is SSHAT and CDR2 is FNYEAQ (reference sequence). The CDR3 has 19 amino acids. CDR3 bases: TGTGCTAGCAGTCAACAGGGTAGGGGGCCAGGGACTAGCAATCAGCCCCAGCATTTT. It encodes CASSQQGRGPGTSNQPQHF.

The chain is built from TRBV7-3 and TRBJ2-3; TRBD2 matches at 9 bases. The CDR3 runs 14 residues. Trimming took 5 bases from V and 2 from J; bases not matched to a gene: 2. The V gene's germline CDR1 is SGHTA and CDR2 FQGTGA. The CDR3 DNA follows: TGTGCCAGCAGCCGGACTAGCGACACAGATACGCAGTATTTT. Protein sequence: CASSRTSDTDTQYF.

The chain links TRBV30 to TRBJ1-3; TRBD1 matches 7 bases. There are 12 residues in the CDR3. V gave up 4 bases and J gave up 7 bases; unmatched junction bases: 4. The V gene's germline CDR1 is GTSNPN and CDR2 SVGIG (reference sequence). DNA of the CDR3: TGTGCCTGGACAACGACAGGGAACACCATATATTTT. It encodes CAWTTTGNTIYF.

This chain links TRBV30 with TRBJ1-1; D not certain. The germline gives CDR1 GTSNPN, CDR2 SVGIG (reference sequence). The CDR3 contains 13 residues. Trimming pared 2 bases from V and 5 bases from J, leaving 12 bases between. CDR3 loop: CAWSLYERTEAFF. The DNA for the CDR3 is TGTGCCTGGAGTCTTTACGAGAGGACTGAAGCTTTCTTT.

The V call is TRBV15, the J call TRBJ1-4, with a tentative D call TRBD1 (5 bases). The CDR3 has 18 amino acids. Trimming took 0 bases from V and 5 from J, leaving 19 bases between them. The germline CDR1 and CDR2 sequences are LNHNV and YYDKDF (reference sequence). The DNA for the CDR3 is TGTGCCACCAGCAGAGATCCGCCCTACAGGTTGAAAAATGAAAAACTGTTTTTT. Protein product: CATSRDPPYRLKNEKLFF.

This clone came up once. The V gene is TRBV25-1, the J gene TRBJ2-6, with a weak D call TRBD1 (6 bases). V shed 8 bases and J shed 4 bases, with 12 bases lying between them. CDR1 and CDR2 from the germline V gene are MGHDK and SYGVNS. The CDR3 totals 14 residues. CDR3 nucleotides: TGTGCCAGCGCCTTGGGGGCAGGGGCCAACGTCCTGACTTTC. Its protein product is CASALGAGANVLTF.

The rearrangement uses TRBV5-4 and TRBJ2-1, with 7 positions matching TRBD1. The CDR3 runs 16 residues. From germline, CDR1 is SGHNT and CDR2 YYREEE (reference sequence). V lost 0 bases to trimming and J lost 3 bases; unmatched junction nucleotides: 6. For the CDR3, the DNA is TGTGCCAGCAGCTTGGCCAAGACAGGGATCTACAATGAGCAGTTCTTC. Protein: CASSLAKTGIYNEQFF.

The chain uses TRBV6-2 or TRBV6-3 and TRBJ2-2; D gene unclear. The CDR3 spans 14 residues. Per the germline V gene, CDR1 is MNHEY and CDR2 is SVGEGT. Trimming stripped 5 bases from V and 3 bases from J, with 10 bases between. CDR3: CASSDRHDTGELFF. The CDR3 DNA reads as TGTGCCAGCAGTGACCGACACGACACCGGGGAGCTGTTTTTT.

The rearrangement joins TRBV5-8 to TRBJ1-1; 9 positions match TRBD1. Germline-derived CDR1 and CDR2 are SGHTS and YDEGEE. V shed 4 bases, J shed 7 bases, and the junction held 8 bases outside the gene matches. The CDR3 is 14 amino acids. This CDR3 reads CASSATGGRREAFF. The CDR3 nucleotides read TGTGCCAGCAGCGCCACAGGGGGCCGACGTGAAGCTTTCTTT.

The chain couples TRBV10-1 to TRBJ2-7; 9 nucleotides line up with TRBD2. CDR1 is WNHNN, CDR2 SYGVQD, per germline (reference sequence). Trimming took 1 base from V and 10 from J; bases not matched to a gene: 8. The length of the CDR3 is 14 residues. CDR3 sequence (DNA): TGCGCCAGCAGTGAGTTCGCTAGCGGGGTCGCTCAGTACTTC. Protein: CASSEFASGVAQYF.

V is TRBV28 and J is TRBJ1-5; D is perhaps TRBD1 (5 bases). There are 14 residues in the CDR3. Germline V gene data show CDR1 as MDHEN and CDR2 as SYDVKM. V lost 7 bases and J lost 2, with 12 bases in between. CDR3 sequence reads: CASIQGGGNQPQHF. The CDR3 DNA reads as TGTGCCAGCATCCAGGGAGGTGGCAATCAGCCCCAGCATTTT.

This CDR3 is CASSLFAYGSGTSYEQYF. The CDR3 DNA reads TGTGCCAGCAGTTTATTTGCATATGGTAGCGGAACCTCCTACGAGCAGTACTTC. The V gene is TRBV27, the J gene TRBJ2-7; tentatively, D is TRBD2 (6 bases). CDR1 and CDR2 from the germline V gene are MNHEY and SMNVEV (reference sequence). CDR3 length: 18 amino acids. The V gene lost 1 base and the J gene lost 0 bases, with 19 bases spanning the gap.

This chain links TRBV6-2 or TRBV6-3 with TRBJ2-7, with 9 bases identical to TRBD1. In germline, CDR1 is MNHEY, CDR2 SVGEGT. This CDR3 comprises 15 residues. Trimming took 6 bases from V and 4 from J; bases not matched to a gene: 10. CDR3 region: CASSLVVGQGYEQYF. CDR3 in DNA: TGTGCCAGCAGCTTAGTTGTTGGACAGGGGTACGAGCAGTACTTC.

The chain combines TRBV6-5 with TRBJ1-5; the match to TRBD1 covers 8 bases. The CDR3 contains 15 residues. Germline V lookup: CDR1 MNHEY, CDR2 SVGAGI. The V and J ends lost 0 bases and 5 bases, in that order; junction bases with no gene match: 3. The CDR3 sequence: CASSYSAGGHQPQHF. The CDR3 DNA is TGTGCCAGCAGTTACTCGGCAGGGGGCCATCAGCCCCAGCATTTT.

J is TRBJ1-5 and V is TRBV10-1; D is undetermined. The germline V and J ends were trimmed by 0 bases and 7 bases, with 7 bases remaining between them. Per germline, CDR1 WNHNN and CDR2 SYGVQD (reference sequence). The CDR3 extends over 13 amino acids. CDR3 DNA sequence: TGCGCCAGCAGTGAGTCGGTTGGCCAGCCCCAGCATTTT. It translates to CASSESVGQPQHF.

The chain is built from TRBV6-5 and TRBJ1-4, with a tentative D call TRBD1 (5 bases). The V gene's germline CDR1 is MNHEY and CDR2 SVGAGI. The ends were cut back, 6 bases at V and 5 bases at J, with 7 bases in the middle. The CDR3 extends over 12 amino acids. The CDR3 loop is CASRGPNEKLFF. DNA for the CDR3: TGTGCCAGCAGGGGGCCGAATGAAAAACTGTTTTTT.

V usage is TRBV7-9 and J usage is TRBJ2-1; D remains unclear. Trimming cost V 1 base and J 8 bases, with 6 bases left between them. Per germline, CDR1 SEHNR and CDR2 FQNEAQ (reference sequence). The CDR3 has 12 amino acids. The CDR3 DNA reads as TGTGCCAGCAGCTTAGTTCTTGATGAGCAGTTCTTC. It encodes CASSLVLDEQFF.

The V gene is TRBV28, the J gene TRBJ2-7; 7 nucleotides agree with TRBD2. Losses at the gene ends were 8 bases for V and 2 bases for J; bases not matched to a gene: 9. Germline CDR1 reads MDHEN; CDR2 reads SYDVKM. The CDR3 totals 14 residues. This CDR3 is CASGLGEGTYEQYF. Here the CDR3 DNA reads TGTGCCAGCGGCCTCGGGGAGGGGACCTACGAGCAGTACTTC.

The DNA for the CDR3 is TGTGCCAGCAGCTCGCCAACTATGGGCGGACAGACCTACAATGAGCAGTTCTTC. Its protein is CASSSPTMGGQTYNEQFF. This chain connects TRBV7-8 to TRBJ2-1; D may be TRBD1 (6 bases). The CDR3 spans 18 residues. Trimming cost V 4 bases and J 2 bases, with 21 bases left between them. Germline V gives CDR1 SGHVS, CDR2 FQNEAQ.

The chain is built from TRBV6-5 and TRBJ2-5, with 8 nucleotides matching TRBD1. Germline V gene sequence: CDR1 MNHEY, CDR2 SVGAGI. The CDR3 extends over 14 amino acids. The J segment lost 2 bases and the V segment lost 2 bases, leaving 1 base of the junction unmatched. For the CDR3, the DNA is TGTGCCAGCAGTTACACAGGGGGGCAAGAGACCCAGTACTTC. This sequence encodes CASSYTGGQETQYF.

The chain links TRBV4-3 to TRBJ1-2, with 9 bases that match TRBD1. Germline values: CDR1 LGHNA, CDR2 YSLEER. CDR3 length: 16 residues. Unmatched junction bases numbered 6, after V lost 1 base and J lost 3 bases. The chain's CDR3 is CASSQGTGESYYGYTF. CDR3 sequence (DNA): TGCGCCAGCAGCCAAGGGACAGGGGAGTCGTACTATGGCTACACCTTC.

CDR3 DNA sequence: TGTGCCAGCAGCTTCCAGGGGGCTCGACAGCCCCAGCATTTT. Amino acids: CASSFQGARQPQHF. The chain joins TRBV13 to TRBJ1-5; 8 nucleotides align to TRBD1. The junction had 5 bases not matched to a gene; V was cut back by 3 bases and J by 7 bases. Germline CDR1 PRHDT, CDR2 FYEKMQ (reference sequence). This CDR3 has 14 amino acids.

V gene TRBV18 combines with J gene TRBJ1-2; 8 bases line up with TRBD1. The CDR3 length is 15 residues. CDR1 is KGHSH, CDR2 LQKENI, per germline. Trimming removed 0 bases from V and 8 bases from J; junction bases left unmatched: 8. The CDR3 sequence is CASSPPSGGISGYTF. CDR3 bases: TGTGCCAGCTCACCACCTTCAGGGGGCATCTCGGGCTACACCTTC. Drawing the rest from reference TRBV18 and TRBJ1-2, the complete variable domain is NAGVMQNPRHLVRRRGQEARLRCSPMKGHSHVYWYRQLPEEGLKFMVYLQKENIIDESGMPKERFSAEFPKEGPSILRIQQVVRGDSAAYFCASSPPSGGISGYTFGSGTRLTVV.

The rearrangement joins TRBV28 to TRBJ1-1, with 7 bases aligning to TRBD1. V was clipped by 4 bases and J by 1 base; unmatched bases: 12. The length of the CDR3 is 17 residues. The germline gives CDR1 MDHEN, CDR2 SYDVKM. CDR3 in amino acids: CASSSPTPDRENTEAFF. The CDR3 DNA reads as TGTGCCAGCAGTTCCCCGACCCCCGACAGGGAGAACACTGAAGCTTTCTTT.

Details on this clone: Its ends do not fully match the called genes, so a read error is possible. The chain uses TRBV7-7 and TRBJ2-1; 13 bases agree with TRBD2. The CDR3 sequence is 18 residues long. Germline CDR1 and CDR2: SSHAT and FNYEAQ (reference sequence). For the CDR3, the DNA is TGTGCTAGCAGCTCGGGACTAGCGGGACCTACAGCCTACAATGAGCAGTTCTTC. It yields the protein CASSSGLAGPTAYNEQFF.

V and J are TRBV7-2 and TRBJ2-3; TRBD1 is a possible D gene (5 bases). V lost 0 bases, J lost 6 bases, and 10 bases lay in between. Germline V gene lookup returns CDR1 SGHTA and CDR2 FQGNSA. The CDR3 totals 14 residues. The DNA for the CDR3 is TGTGCCAGCAGCTTAGCGATAGGGGTGGATACGCAGTATTTT. Amino acid sequence: CASSLAIGVDTQYF.

This chain uses TRBV18 with TRBJ2-5, with 9 bases lining up with TRBD1. Trimming took 3 bases from V and 5 from J; bases not matched to a gene: 7. There are 15 residues in the CDR3. CDR1 and CDR2 (germline): KGHSH, LQKENI. As DNA, the CDR3 is TGTGCCAGCTCACCCACAGGGGGCGATGGGGAGACCCAGTACTTC. Translation: CASSPTGGDGETQYF. Drawing the rest from reference TRBV18 and TRBJ2-5, the complete variable domain is NAGVMQNPRHLVRRRGQEARLRCSPMKGHSHVYWYRQLPEEGLKFMVYLQKENIIDESGMPKERFSAEFPKEGPSILRIQQVVRGDSAAYFCASSPTGGDGETQYFGPGTRLLVL.

The V call is TRBV18, the J call TRBJ2-1; 7 positions agree with TRBD1. V trimming: 3 bases; J trimming: 0 bases; junction bases outside the gene matches: 8. Germline V gene sequence: CDR1 KGHSH, CDR2 LQKENI. The CDR3 contains 17 residues. This CDR3 reads CASSPRDSAYSYNEQFF. For the CDR3, the DNA is TGTGCCAGCTCACCTCGGGACAGTGCGTACTCCTACAATGAGCAGTTCTTC.

V and J are TRBV18 and TRBJ2-3, with unresolved D. V lost 2 bases and J 3 bases, leaving 3 bases between the germline ends. The germline V gene encodes CDR1 KGHSH and CDR2 LQKENI. This CDR3 contains 12 residues. The DNA of the CDR3 is TGTGCCAGCTCACCAACTACAGATACGCAGTATTTT. This encodes CASSPTTDTQYF. The full variable domain, with the rest looked up from reference TRBV18 and TRBJ2-3, is NAGVMQNPRHLVRRRGQEARLRCSPMKGHSHVYWYRQLPEEGLKFMVYLQKENIIDESGMPKERFSAEFPKEGPSILRIQQVVRGDSAAYFCASSPTTDTQYFGPGTRLTVL.

This chain connects TRBV6-5 to TRBJ1-1, with 11 bases fitting TRBD1. V gave up 6 bases and J gave up 3 bases; unmatched junction bases: 6. CDR1 MNHEY and CDR2 SVGAGI come from the germline V gene. This CDR3 spans 15 amino acids. The CDR3 nucleotides read TGTGCCAGCAGACAAGGGACAGGGGGAGACACTGAAGCTTTCTTT. Translating it yields CASRQGTGGDTEAFF.

The chain couples TRBV4-1 to TRBJ1-5; TRBD1 matches at 8 bases. The CDR3 extends over 15 amino acids. CDR1 is MGHRA and CDR2 is YSYEKL in the germline V gene. V was clipped by 4 bases and J by 7 bases; unmatched bases: 9. In nucleotides, the CDR3 is TGCGCCAGCAGCCCGACTCCGACAGGGGAACAGCCCCAGCATTTT. It yields the protein CASSPTPTGEQPQHF.

V is TRBV7-2 and J is TRBJ1-2; no clear D gene. This CDR3 has 14 amino acids. Trimming pared 8 bases from V and 3 bases from J, leaving 16 bases between. Germline CDR1 and CDR2: SGHTA and FQGNSA. The CDR3 DNA reads as TGTGCCAGCGTCTCCCCGGGTCGACACTATGGCTACACCTTC. Amino acid sequence: CASVSPGRHYGYTF.